The entry below gives a single T cell receptor (beta chain) sequence along with its context. This clonotype was picked up a small number of times. Its specific antigen is unknown. One base away there is no much larger clone; base qualities are not given. The entry originates in a study of response to subunit inactivated influenza vaccine (dated by TCRdb to between 2018 and 2020). Concerning the study at large: To follow how T cells responded to a trivalent subunit inactivated influenza vaccine, the researchers relied on deep quantitative profiling of the T cell receptor repertoire.

Libraries were made using RT-PCR. The reads were generated on an Illumina HiSeq 2500. The public reads were quality trimmed at Q25 with fastp and then assembled into clones with MiXCR by TCRdb, keeping productive beta chains. Every distinct CDR3 protein forms one entry, paired with its most common genes and DNA. Present in this sample are about half a million distinct CDR3 sequences, around 25% of which were seen just once. The top ten hold 1.5% to 2% of the sample. CDR1 DFQATT and CDR2 SNEGSKA were looked up in the germline V gene (reference sequence). From its cysteine to its phenylalanine, the CDR3 spans 16 amino acids. This entry keeps only the CDR3 DNA: 48 bases, framed from base 1. V is clipped by 4 bases and J by 6 bases, and the sequence between their germline boundaries is 22 bases long. Broader findings and caveats from the paper: The authors proposed that each seasonal influenza vaccination may bring in only a limited number of new T cells.

The sequence links TRBV20-1 to TRBJ2-1, with the identity of the D gene unclear. Source: CD4+ T cells sorted from PBMCs, taken roughly 5 days after vaccination. This TCR derives from a man aged 45-60 years who received an inactivated influenza vaccine. Donor details come from another sample of the same person, matched by shared clones. CDR3 reads: CSATARPVIRGNEQFF. The nucleotide sequence reads as follows: TGCAGTGCTACAGCCCGGCCCGTTATACGCGGCAATGAGCAGTTCTTC.